This TCR beta chain was obtained from a study of control samples from healthy donors and cancer patients. The CDR3 has 16 amino acids. Germline-derived CDR1 and CDR2 are MNHEY and SVGEGT. Trimming at V came to 5 bases and at J to 5 bases, leaving 8 bases not matched to a gene. Method: immunoSEQ multiplex PCR; TCRdb's copy keeps in-frame clones and lacks some. The table shows tens of thousands of clones, with less than 90% occurring only once. Sequencing was done on a sample of PBMCs. This chain connects TRBV6-2 or TRBV6-3 to TRBJ2-7; 14 nucleotides align to TRBD2. The clonotype comes from a woman aged 50 to 65 with colorectal cancer. The CDR3 loop reads CASSPQPGLAGDEQYV. Written as DNA, the CDR3 is TGTGCCAGCAGTCCCCAACCGGGACTAGCGGGGGACGAGCAGTACGTC.